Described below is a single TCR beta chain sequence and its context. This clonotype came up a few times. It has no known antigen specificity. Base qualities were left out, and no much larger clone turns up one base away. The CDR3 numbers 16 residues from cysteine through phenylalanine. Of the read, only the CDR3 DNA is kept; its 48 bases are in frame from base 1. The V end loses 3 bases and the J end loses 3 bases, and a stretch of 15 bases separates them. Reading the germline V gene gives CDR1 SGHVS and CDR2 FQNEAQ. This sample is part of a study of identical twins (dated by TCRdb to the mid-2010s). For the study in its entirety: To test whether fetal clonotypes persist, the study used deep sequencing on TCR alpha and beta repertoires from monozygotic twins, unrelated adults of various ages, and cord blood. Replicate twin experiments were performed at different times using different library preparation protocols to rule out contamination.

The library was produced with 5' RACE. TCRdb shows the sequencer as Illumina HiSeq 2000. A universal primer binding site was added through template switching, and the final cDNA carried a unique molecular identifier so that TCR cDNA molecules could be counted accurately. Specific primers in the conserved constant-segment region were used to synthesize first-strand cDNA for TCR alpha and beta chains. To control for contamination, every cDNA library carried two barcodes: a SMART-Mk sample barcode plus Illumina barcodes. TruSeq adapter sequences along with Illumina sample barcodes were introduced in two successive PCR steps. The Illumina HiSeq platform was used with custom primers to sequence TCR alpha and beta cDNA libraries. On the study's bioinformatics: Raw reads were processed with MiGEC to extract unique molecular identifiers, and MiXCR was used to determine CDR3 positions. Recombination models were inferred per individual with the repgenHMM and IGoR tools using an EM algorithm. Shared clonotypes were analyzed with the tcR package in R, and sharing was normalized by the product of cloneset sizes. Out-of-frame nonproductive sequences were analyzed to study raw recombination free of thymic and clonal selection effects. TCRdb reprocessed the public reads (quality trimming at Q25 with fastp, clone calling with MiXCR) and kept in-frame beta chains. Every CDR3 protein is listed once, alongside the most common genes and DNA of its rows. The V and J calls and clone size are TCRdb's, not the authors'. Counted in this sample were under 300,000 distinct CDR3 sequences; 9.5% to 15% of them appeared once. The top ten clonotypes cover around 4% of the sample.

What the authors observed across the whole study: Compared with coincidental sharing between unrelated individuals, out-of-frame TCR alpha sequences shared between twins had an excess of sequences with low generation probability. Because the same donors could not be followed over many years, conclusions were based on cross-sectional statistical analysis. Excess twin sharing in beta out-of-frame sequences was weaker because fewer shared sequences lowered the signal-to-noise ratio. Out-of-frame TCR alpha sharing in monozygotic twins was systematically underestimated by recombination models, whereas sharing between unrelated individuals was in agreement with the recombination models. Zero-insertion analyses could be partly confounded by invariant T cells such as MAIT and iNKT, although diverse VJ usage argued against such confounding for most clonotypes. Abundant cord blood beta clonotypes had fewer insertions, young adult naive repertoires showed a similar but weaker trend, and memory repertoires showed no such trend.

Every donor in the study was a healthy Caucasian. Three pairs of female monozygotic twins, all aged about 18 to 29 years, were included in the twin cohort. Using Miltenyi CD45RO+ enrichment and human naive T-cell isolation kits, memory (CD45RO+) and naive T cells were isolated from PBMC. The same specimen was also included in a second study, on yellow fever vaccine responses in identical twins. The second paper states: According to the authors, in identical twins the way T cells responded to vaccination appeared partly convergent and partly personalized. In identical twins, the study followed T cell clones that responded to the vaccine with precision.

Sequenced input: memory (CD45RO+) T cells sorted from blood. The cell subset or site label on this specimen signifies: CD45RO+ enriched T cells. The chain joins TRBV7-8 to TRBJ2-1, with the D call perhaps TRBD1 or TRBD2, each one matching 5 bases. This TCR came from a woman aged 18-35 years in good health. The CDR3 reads CASSLIGGRGYNEQFF. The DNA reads TGTGCCAGCAGCTTGATTGGGGGAAGGGGCTACAATGAGCAGTTCTTC.